This passage covers 32 T cell receptor beta chains from one sample sequenced in a study of human thymus T cells. The data were produced by immunoSEQ multiplex PCR, yet TCRdb's version contains in-frame clones alone and is incomplete. The table shows tens of thousands of clones, with 90% to 95% occurring only once. It was from resections taken during corrective heart surgery that the thymus tissue came. The sample comprised thymus tissue. The receptors derive from a girl less than two years old with a congenital heart defect but otherwise immunologically healthy.

This rearrangement joins TRBV6-5 to TRBJ2-3, with D possibly being TRBD1 (6 bases). V lost 0 bases to trimming and J lost 1 base, with 8 bases between them. Per the germline V gene, CDR1 is MNHEY and CDR2 is SVGAGI. CDR3 length equals 15 residues. The CDR3 DNA is TGTGCCAGCAGTTACTCACAGGGCCGCACAGATACGCAGTATTTT. Amino acids: CASSYSQGRTDTQYF.

The chain couples TRBV6-6 to TRBJ1-1; a weak D match, TRBD1 (5 bases). V lost 0 bases to trimming and J lost 7 bases, with 9 bases between them. The germline CDR1 and CDR2 sequences are MNHNY and SVGAGI (reference sequence). The CDR3 length is 13 residues. The CDR3 DNA sequence: TGTGCCAGCAGTTACTCGATCGGGGGTGAAGCTTTCTTT. Protein product: CASSYSIGGEAFF.

The chain has TRBV14 and TRBJ1-4, with D possibly matching TRBD1 (6 bases). In germline, CDR1 is SGHDN, CDR2 FVKESK. The germline V and J ends were trimmed by 0 bases and 7 bases, with 21 bases remaining between them. The CDR3 is made up of 18 amino acids. The CDR3 region is CASSQDLTAGGSIEKLFF. In DNA form, the CDR3 reads TGTGCCAGCAGCCAAGATCTTACGGCCGGGGGCAGTATTGAAAAACTGTTTTTT.

This chain joins TRBV7-6 and TRBJ2-5; a possible D gene is TRBD2 (5 bases). With 5 bases removed from V and 1 base from J, the gap between germline ends came to 17 bases. Germline V gives CDR1 SGHVS, CDR2 FNYEAQ. The CDR3 is 16 residues long. The CDR3 spells CASSRRGGPFQETQYF. In DNA form, the CDR3 reads TGTGCCAGCAGCCGCCGGGGTGGGCCATTCCAAGAGACCCAGTACTTC.

The chain employs TRBV18 and TRBJ2-7; D may be TRBD2 (5 bases). In germline, CDR1 is KGHSH, CDR2 LQKENI. Trimming stripped 2 bases from V and 5 bases from J, with 19 bases between. This CDR3 spans 16 amino acids. CDR3 in amino acids: CASSPIEDGKVHEQYF. The CDR3 nucleotides read TGTGCCAGCTCACCAATTGAAGACGGGAAGGTCCACGAGCAGTACTTC.

The genes are TRBV14 and TRBJ2-7; D is perhaps TRBD1 (6 bases). Per the germline V gene, CDR1 is SGHDN and CDR2 is FVKESK. The V gene lost 0 bases and the J gene lost 2 bases, with 14 bases spanning the gap. The CDR3 consists of 16 residues. The CDR3, as DNA: TGTGCCAGCAGCCAAGATCCAGGGACACACACCTACGAGCAGTACTTC. Translating gives CASSQDPGTHTYEQYF.

The rearrangement links TRBV7-3 to TRBJ1-3; D is ambiguous. This CDR3 has 14 amino acids. Germline values: CDR1 SGHTA, CDR2 FQGTGA. Trimming left V 7 bases short and J 3 bases short, with 13 bases between. The DNA of the CDR3 is TGTGCCAGCAACCTCCCGTTTCATGGAAACACCATATATTTT. This encodes CASNLPFHGNTIYF.

J is TRBJ2-2 and V is TRBV25-1; 7 bases are shared with TRBD1. Germline V gene sequence: CDR1 MGHDK, CDR2 SYGVNS. The CDR3 is 17 amino acids. J lost 0 bases, V lost 5 bases, and 9 bases had no gene match. The CDR3 protein is CASSSWDSFANTGELFF. The CDR3 DNA sequence: TGTGCCAGCAGTTCATGGGACAGCTTCGCGAACACCGGGGAGCTGTTTTTT.

This chain joins TRBV6-5 and TRBJ2-7, with D possibly TRBD2 on 5 matching bases. The V gene's germline CDR1 is MNHEY and CDR2 SVGAGI. V was clipped by 11 bases and J by 2 bases, with 10 bases between them. The CDR3 sequence is 11 residues long. CDR3 sequence reads: CAWELTYEQYF. The CDR3 region has the DNA TGTGCCTGGGAGCTGACCTACGAGCAGTACTTC.

The chain's CDR3 is CASSVAFALVTGELFF. CDR3 DNA: TGTGCCAGCAGCGTAGCTTTCGCTTTGGTGACCGGGGAGCTGTTTTTT. The chain is built from TRBV9 and TRBJ2-2; D is unresolved. Between the trimmed V and J ends, which lost 0 bases and 5 bases, there was a span of 14 bases. Germline V CDR1 and CDR2: SGDLS, YYNGEE. This CDR3 has 16 residues.

V gene TRBV7-8 combines with J gene TRBJ2-3; no clear D gene. CDR1 is SGHVS and CDR2 is FQNEAQ in the germline V gene. The V end lost 5 bases, the J end lost 1 base, and 10 bases lay between the germline ends. The CDR3 runs 14 residues. CDR3 DNA: TGTGCCAGCAGCCCGATAGTACGCACAGATACGCAGTATTTT. This codes for CASSPIVRTDTQYF.

V usage is TRBV19 and J usage is TRBJ1-5; D gene uncertain. CDR1 and CDR2 from the germline V gene are LNHDA and SQIVND (reference sequence). The ends were cut back, 1 base at V and 0 bases at J, with 10 bases in the middle. This CDR3 is 16 amino acids long. CDR3 nucleotide sequence: TGTGCCAGTAGTATAGGTTTAGCTTATAGCAATCAGCCCCAGCATTTT. Amino acids: CASSIGLAYSNQPQHF. Complete variable domain (other parts from reference TRBV19 and TRBJ1-5): DGGITQSPKYLFRKEGQNVTLSCEQNLNHDAMYWYRQDPGQGLRLIYYSQIVNDFQKGDIAEGYSVSREKKESFPLTVTSAQKNPTAFYLCASSIGLAYSNQPQHFGDGTRLSIL.

The chain carries TRBV5-1 and TRBJ1-1; D remains ambiguous. Germline V gene sequence: CDR1 SGHRS, CDR2 YFSETQ. The CDR3 contains 13 residues. Trimming cost V 8 bases and J 5 bases, with 16 bases left between them. This CDR3 reads CASRLWGFTEAFF. The CDR3 DNA is TGCGCCAGTCGACTTTGGGGATTTACTGAAGCTTTCTTT.

The chain has TRBV6-4 and TRBJ2-3, with D tentatively TRBD1 (6 bases). CDR1 is MRHNA and CDR2 is SNTAGT in the germline V gene. V lost 6 bases and J 5 bases, leaving 12 bases between the germline ends. This CDR3 is 13 amino acids long. The CDR3 DNA is TGTGCCAGCAGGGCTCCAGGGGTAGATACGCAGTATTTT. This sequence encodes CASRAPGVDTQYF.

The gene calls are TRBV28 and TRBJ2-5, with D hard to call. CDR3 length equals 13 residues. Deletions cut 2 bases from V and 7 bases from J, with 11 bases between. Germline values: CDR1 MDHEN, CDR2 SYDVKM. CDR3 DNA: TGTGCCAGCAGTTTAATCCATAAAGGGACCCAGTACTTC. Amino acid sequence: CASSLIHKGTQYF.

The chain uses TRBV9 and TRBJ1-3; D ambiguous. Trimming left V 0 bases short and J 7 bases short, with 14 bases between. The CDR3 is made up of 15 amino acids. The germline gives CDR1 SGDLS, CDR2 YYNGEE. The CDR3 is CASSVGRSRPNTIYF. CDR3 DNA sequence: TGTGCCAGCAGCGTAGGTCGGAGCAGGCCCAACACCATATATTTT.

The rearrangement uses TRBV5-1 and TRBJ2-3, with a weak D call TRBD2 (6 bases). Trimming shortened V by 4 bases and J by 14 bases, and 29 bases separated the two germline ends. Looked up from germline, CDR1 is SGHRS and CDR2 is YFSETQ. The CDR3 totals 16 residues. The DNA for the CDR3 is TGCGCCAGCAGCCCGATTTTGGCGGAGGGCCCCCCGTGGTCGTATTTT. Translated: CASSPILAEGPPWSYF.

This clone was seen just once. The V call is TRBV18, the J call TRBJ2-1, with TRBD2 matching 9 bases. The CDR3 runs to 17 residues. CDR1 and CDR2 (germline): KGHSH, LQKENI. With 1 base clipped from V and 0 bases from J, the junction kept 4 bases outside the gene matches. CDR3 sequence: CASSPLAGALSYNEQFF. The CDR3 DNA reads as TGTGCCAGCTCACCACTAGCGGGAGCCCTCTCCTACAATGAGCAGTTCTTC.

The genes are TRBV7-8 and TRBJ1-5; 8 bases map to TRBD1. Germline V lookup: CDR1 SGHVS, CDR2 FQNEAQ. The V gene end was trimmed by 2 bases and the J gene end by 6 bases; junction bases not matched to a gene: 15. The CDR3 has 18 amino acids. The CDR3 DNA reads TGTGCCAGCAGCTTATACCCCGGGGTTAGCACAGGGGGTCAGCCCCAGCATTTT. Amino acids: CASSLYPGVSTGGQPQHF.

The V and J genes are TRBV28 and TRBJ1-2, with D possibly TRBD1 on 6 matching bases. CDR1 is MDHEN, CDR2 SYDVKM, per germline. The germline V and J ends were trimmed by 7 bases and 14 bases, with 29 bases remaining between them. This CDR3 contains 15 residues. This chain's CDR3 is CASTRPSRGRGNRTF. The CDR3 DNA reads TGTGCCAGCACCCGACCCTCGCGGGGCAGGGGTAATCGGACCTTC.

In this sample, this clone turned up a few times. This chain joins TRBV6-6 and TRBJ2-1; unclear D gene. Trimming shortened V by 2 bases and J by 4 bases, and 15 bases separated the two germline ends. The CDR3 runs 16 residues. Germline V lookup: CDR1 MNHNY, CDR2 SVGAGI (reference sequence). CDR3: CASSYPKRGGYNEQFF. CDR3 DNA: TGTGCCAGCAGTTACCCGAAACGAGGTGGTTACAATGAGCAGTTCTTC.

A word on this clone: Other DNA sequences in this sample translate to the same CDR3. This chain joins TRBV7-9 and TRBJ2-7; D gene uncertain. CDR3 length: 12 amino acids. Trimming shortened V by 1 base and J by 1 base, and 2 bases separated the two germline ends. Germline values: CDR1 SEHNR, CDR2 FQNEAQ (reference sequence). CDR3 bases: TGTGCCAGCAGCTTAGGATCCTACGAGCAGTACTTC. Translation: CASSLGSYEQYF.

This sequence joins TRBV2 and TRBJ1-2, with TRBD1 identical over 7 bases. CDR1 and CDR2 from the germline V gene are SNHLY and FYNNEI. The CDR3 runs to 13 residues. V trimming: 11 bases; J trimming: 4 bases; junction bases outside the gene matches: 10. CDR3 bases: TGTGCCCAAAGCGGGGACAGAAGCTATGGCTACACCTTC. Its translation is CAQSGDRSYGYTF.

The rearrangement joins TRBV28 to TRBJ1-5; tentative D call: TRBD1 (5 bases). CDR3 length: 13 amino acids. The V and J ends lost 7 bases and 4 bases respectively, with 11 bases between them. Germline lookup yields CDR1 MDHEN and CDR2 SYDVKM. CDR3 sequence (DNA): TGTGCCAGCATTCGACAGCCTAATCAGCCCCAGCATTTT. It codes for CASIRQPNQPQHF.

This rearrangement joins TRBV5-1 to TRBJ2-2; 7 nucleotides match TRBD1. V trimming: 0 bases; J trimming: 6 bases; junction bases outside the gene matches: 11. CDR3 length: 17 residues. CDR1 is SGHRS and CDR2 is YFSETQ in the germline V gene. The CDR3 is CASSLVERGRRAGELFF. The CDR3 DNA reads TGCGCCAGCAGCTTGGTGGAAAGGGGGCGCAGGGCCGGGGAGCTGTTTTTT.

A note on this clone: A read error may account for a junction end that differs from germline. The chain employs TRBV7-2 and TRBJ2-5, with TRBD2 matching over 8 bases. The CDR3 totals 15 residues. Germline-derived CDR1 and CDR2 are SGHTA and FQGNSA. In nucleotides, the CDR3 is TGTGCCATCAGCTTAGGCCCGGGAGGGCAAGAGACCCAGTACTTC. It yields the protein CAISLGPGGQETQYF.

The J gene is TRBJ2-1, the V gene TRBV4-1; 9 bases align to TRBD2. The germline gives CDR1 MGHRA, CDR2 YSYEKL. The V and J ends lost 2 bases and 4 bases, in that order; junction bases with no gene match: 12. The CDR3 is 18 residues long. The CDR3 DNA is TGCGCCAGCAGCCAAACCAGAAGCACTAGCGGGCCTTACAATGAGCAGTTCTTC. Translating gives CASSQTRSTSGPYNEQFF.

J is TRBJ2-7 and V is TRBV5-1; TRBD1 might be the D (6 bases). The ends were cut back, 0 bases at V and 7 bases at J, with 29 bases in the middle. This CDR3 contains 19 residues. Per germline, CDR1 SGHRS and CDR2 YFSETQ. CDR3 bases: TGCGCCAGCAGCTTGGCCCTGGACAGAAGGAGTAGTATTGGGAGAGAGCAGTACTTC. Its translation is CASSLALDRRSSIGREQYF.

This rearrangement joins TRBV7-8 to TRBJ2-7; 9 bases are a match to TRBD2. Germline V gives CDR1 SGHVS, CDR2 FQNEAQ. The V segment lost 1 base and the J segment 0 bases; nucleotides outside the gene matches: 13. The CDR3 runs 19 residues. CDR3 region: CASSLVILAGPRSSYEQYF. Here the CDR3 DNA reads TGTGCCAGCAGCTTAGTGATACTAGCGGGTCCCCGGAGCTCCTACGAGCAGTACTTC.

This clone has a single count. This chain connects TRBV7-9 to TRBJ2-2; D is possibly TRBD2 (5 bases). CDR3 length: 19 amino acids. Per the germline V gene, CDR1 is SEHNR and CDR2 is FQNEAQ (reference sequence). The V end was cut by 5 bases, the J end by 5 bases, with 27 bases between. The CDR3 DNA follows: TGTGCCAGCAGCCCCCTTTTACGGACTGAAGCGGTGGGGACCGGGGAGCTGTTTTTT. Translation: CASSPLLRTEAVGTGELFF.

The gene calls are TRBV6-1 and TRBJ1-2, with a tentative D call TRBD1 (5 bases). The length of the CDR3 is 14 residues. With 3 bases removed from V and 2 bases from J, the gap between germline ends came to 10 bases. Germline V gene sequence: CDR1 MNHNS, CDR2 SASEGT. This CDR3 reads CASSEGTPNYGYTF. CDR3 in DNA: TGTGCCAGCAGTGAGGGGACCCCGAACTATGGCTACACCTTC.

The chain has TRBV7-9 and TRBJ1-2; D is unclear. The CDR3 has 14 residues. V lost 4 bases, J lost 8 bases, and 17 bases lay in between. The germline V gene has CDR1 SEHNR and CDR2 FQNEAQ (reference sequence). CDR3 region: CASSSDLRSGGYTF. The CDR3 bases are TGTGCCAGCAGCTCCGACCTCCGCTCCGGGGGCTACACCTTC.